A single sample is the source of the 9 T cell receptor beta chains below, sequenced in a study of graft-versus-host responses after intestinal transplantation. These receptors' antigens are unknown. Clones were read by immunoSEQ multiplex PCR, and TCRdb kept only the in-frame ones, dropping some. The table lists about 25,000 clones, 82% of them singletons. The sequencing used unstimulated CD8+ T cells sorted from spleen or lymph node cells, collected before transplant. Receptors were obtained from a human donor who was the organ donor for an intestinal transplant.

DNA for the CDR3: TGTGCCAGCAGCCCAACAGGGTCCTTCTACAATGAGCAGTTCTTC. This sequence encodes CASSPTGSFYNEQFF. V usage is TRBV6-5 and J usage is TRBJ2-1; possible D gene TRBD1, 6 bases. V lost 6 bases and J lost 3, with 15 bases in between. This CDR3 spans 15 amino acids. Looked up from germline, CDR1 is MNHEY and CDR2 is SVGAGI.

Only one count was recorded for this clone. CDR3 sequence: CSVNDKNTEAFF. The CDR3 nucleotides are TGCAGCGTAAACGACAAGAACACTGAAGCTTTCTTT. This chain connects TRBV29-1 to TRBJ1-1; D gene unclear. This CDR3 spans 12 amino acids. Germline CDR1 and CDR2: SQVTM and ANQGSEA. The ends were cut back, 6 bases at V and 1 base at J, with 9 bases in the middle.

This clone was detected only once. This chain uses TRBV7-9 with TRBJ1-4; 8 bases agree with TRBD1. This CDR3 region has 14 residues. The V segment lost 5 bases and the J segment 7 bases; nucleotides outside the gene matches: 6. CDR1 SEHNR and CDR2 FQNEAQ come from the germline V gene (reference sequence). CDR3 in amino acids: CASSVSGTGEKLFF. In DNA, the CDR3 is TGTGCCAGCAGCGTATCCGGGACAGGTGAAAAACTGTTTTTT.

The CDR3 spells CASSVGANTEAFF. In DNA form, the CDR3 reads TGCGCCAGCAGTGTAGGGGCGAACACTGAAGCTTTCTTT. J is TRBJ1-1 and V is TRBV10-2; tentative D call: TRBD1 (5 bases). This CDR3 is built from 13 residues. Trimming took 4 bases from V and 1 from J, leaving 7 bases between them. The germline V gene encodes CDR1 WSHSY and CDR2 SAAADI.

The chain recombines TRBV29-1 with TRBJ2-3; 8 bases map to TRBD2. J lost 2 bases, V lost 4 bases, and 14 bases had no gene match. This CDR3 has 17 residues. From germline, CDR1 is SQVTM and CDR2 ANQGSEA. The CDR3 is CSVVDLGSGDHTDTQYF. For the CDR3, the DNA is TGCAGCGTTGTCGACTTGGGTAGCGGGGATCACACAGATACGCAGTATTTT.

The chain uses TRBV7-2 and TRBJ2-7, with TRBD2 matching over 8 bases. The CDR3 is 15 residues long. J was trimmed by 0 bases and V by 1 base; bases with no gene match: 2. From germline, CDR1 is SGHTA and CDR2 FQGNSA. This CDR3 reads CASSLGTSPSYEQYF. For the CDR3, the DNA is TGTGCCAGCAGCTTAGGGACTAGCCCCTCCTACGAGCAGTACTTC.

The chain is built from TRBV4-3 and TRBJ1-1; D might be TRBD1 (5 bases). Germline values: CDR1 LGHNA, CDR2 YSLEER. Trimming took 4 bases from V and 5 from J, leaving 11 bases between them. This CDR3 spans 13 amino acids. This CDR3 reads CASSPYRGTEAFF. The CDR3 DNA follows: TGCGCCAGCAGCCCATATCGGGGGACTGAAGCTTTCTTT.

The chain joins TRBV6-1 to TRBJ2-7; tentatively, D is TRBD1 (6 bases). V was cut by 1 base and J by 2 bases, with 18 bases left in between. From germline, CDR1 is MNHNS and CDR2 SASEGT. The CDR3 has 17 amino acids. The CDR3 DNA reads TGTGCCAGCAGTGAAGTTAGAGGAACAGGGTTTACCTACGAGCAGTACTTC. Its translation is CASSEVRGTGFTYEQYF.

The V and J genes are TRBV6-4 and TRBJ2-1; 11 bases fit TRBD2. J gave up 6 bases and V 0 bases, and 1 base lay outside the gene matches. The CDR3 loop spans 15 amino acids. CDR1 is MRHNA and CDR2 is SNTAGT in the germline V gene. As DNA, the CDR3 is TGTGCCAGCAGTGACTCTAGCGGGGGGGCCAATGAGCAGTTCTTC. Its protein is CASSDSSGGANEQFF.